This entry lists 7 T cell receptor beta chains sequenced from one sample in a study of beta chain features in type 1 diabetes. Sequenced material consisted of expressed TCRB transcripts (all of the isolated RNA was reverse transcribed). Clones were sequenced by immunoSEQ multiplex PCR, and TCRdb holds only the in-frame ones, with some missing. The sample has 130,000 to 150,000 clones, over 9.5% seen once. Sequencing was done on a sample of naive CD4+ T cells from blood. These receptors were taken from a man younger than 35 in good health.

The rearrangement links TRBV5-6 to TRBJ2-6; 7 bases agree with TRBD1. V was clipped by 4 bases and J by 0 bases; unmatched bases: 4. From germline, CDR1 is SGHDT and CDR2 YYEEEE. The CDR3 is 16 amino acids. The CDR3 is CASSRGQNSGANVLTF. As DNA, the CDR3 is TGTGCCAGCAGCCGGGGACAGAACTCTGGGGCCAACGTCCTGACTTTC.

This clone was recorded at least ten times. For the CDR3, the DNA is TGTGCCGGATTGGAGGGGCGGGAGCAGTTCTTC. Its protein is CAGLEGREQFF. This sequence joins TRBV30 and TRBJ2-1; maybe TRBD2 (6 bases). This CDR3 is built from 11 residues. The germline CDR1 and CDR2 sequences are GTSNPN and SVGIG (reference sequence). V was cut by 8 bases and J by 10 bases, with 15 bases left in between. The complete variable domain, with remaining parts taken from reference TRBV30 and TRBJ2-1, reads SQTIHQWPATLVQPVGSPLSLECTVEGTSNPNLYWYRQAAGRGLQLLFYSVGIGQISSEVPQNLSASRPQDRQFILSSKKLLLSDSGFYLCAGLEGREQFFGPGTRLTVL.

V is TRBV30 and J is TRBJ1-3; tentative D call: TRBD1 (5 bases). Trimming cost V 0 bases and J 9 bases, with 12 bases left between them. Germline CDR1 and CDR2: GTSNPN and SVGIG (reference sequence). This CDR3 comprises 13 residues. DNA of the CDR3: TGTGCCTGGAGTGTAGGAGGGACCGCCACCATATATTTT. Translated, it gives CAWSVGGTATIYF.

The V call is TRBV5-1, the J call TRBJ1-4; weak D call: TRBD1 (6 bases). CDR3 length equals 14 residues. The germline V gene has CDR1 SGHRS and CDR2 YFSETQ. V was clipped by 4 bases and J by 11 bases, with 18 bases between them. The CDR3 DNA reads TGCGCCAGCAGCCCGGGACATAATGGGCTGAAACTGTTTTTT. Translated: CASSPGHNGLKLFF.

This clone was seen a handful of times. The CDR3 loop reads CASSPRLSASNTGELFF. In DNA, the CDR3 is TGTGCCAGCAGCCCTCGACTCTCGGCTTCGAACACCGGGGAGCTGTTTTTT. This sequence joins TRBV11-3 and TRBJ2-2; unclear D gene. Germline CDR1 reads SGHNT; CDR2 reads YENEEA. V gave up 5 bases and J gave up 0 bases, with 16 bases separating them. The CDR3 is made up of 17 amino acids. Full variable domain (missing parts from reference TRBV11-3 and TRBJ2-2): EAGVVQSPRYKIIEKKQPVAFWCNPISGHNTLYWYLQNLGQGPELLIRYENEEAVDDSQLPKDRFSAERLKGVDSTLKIQPAELGDSAVYLCASSPRLSASNTGELFFGEGSRLTVL.

The CDR3 DNA reads as TGTGCCAGCAGTCGCGCAGGGGGCGATGGCTACACCTTC. Amino acids: CASSRAGGDGYTF. V usage is TRBV2 and J usage is TRBJ1-2, with 8 positions matching TRBD1. Unmatched junction bases numbered 5, after V lost 5 bases and J lost 6 bases. The germline V gene has CDR1 SNHLY and CDR2 FYNNEI. The CDR3 has 13 amino acids. Looking up the rest from reference TRBV2 and TRBJ1-2 gives the full variable domain: EPEVTQTPSHQVTQMGQEVILRCVPISNHLYFYWYRQILGQKVEFLVSFYNNEISEKSEIFDDQFSVERPDGSNFTLKIRSTKLEDSAMYFCASSRAGGDGYTFGSGTRLTVV.

The chain uses TRBV19 and TRBJ2-1, with 11 nucleotides matching TRBD1. CDR1 LNHDA and CDR2 SQIVND come from the germline V gene (reference sequence). This CDR3 has 15 residues. The V gene end was trimmed by 7 bases and the J gene end by 7 bases; junction bases not matched to a gene: 9. The CDR3 reads CASNTGTGGWNEQFF. The CDR3 bases are TGTGCCAGTAATACCGGGACAGGGGGTTGGAATGAGCAGTTCTTC. The whole variable domain, filled in from reference TRBV19 and TRBJ2-1, reads DGGITQSPKYLFRKEGQNVTLSCEQNLNHDAMYWYRQDPGQGLRLIYYSQIVNDFQKGDIAEGYSVSREKKESFPLTVTSAQKNPTAFYLCASNTGTGGWNEQFFGPGTRLTVL.